This TCR beta chain was captured in a study of T cell repertoires and HLA-DP antigens. Study at large: Transduced HeLa cells presented HLA-DP to CD4+ T cells. Study conclusions and caveats: Previously undetected clones averaged approximately 35% and 51% against the two alleles respectively. Naive and memory CD4+ repertoires were not analysed separately.

Germline-derived CDR1 and CDR2 are MDHEN and SYDVKM. The CDR3 covers 12 residues. Trimming shortened V by 4 bases and J by 3 bases, and 6 bases separated the two germline ends. Amplification used primers for 54 TRBV and 13 TRBJ segments. Libraries were prepared by immunoSEQ multiplex PCR; TCRdb keeps only in-frame clonotypes and omits some of them. The sample carries about 89,000 clones, more than 75% recorded once. This clone was recorded once. Its antigen is undetermined. The gene calls are TRBV28 and TRBJ1-2; possible D gene TRBD1, 6 bases. This TCR derives from a man aged 50-59 years in good health and CMV-seronegative. Sequenced input: CD4+ T cells from PBMCs. The DNA of the CDR3 is TGTGCCAGCAGTTCAGGGGACTATGGCTACACCTTC. It yields the protein CASSSGDYGYTF.